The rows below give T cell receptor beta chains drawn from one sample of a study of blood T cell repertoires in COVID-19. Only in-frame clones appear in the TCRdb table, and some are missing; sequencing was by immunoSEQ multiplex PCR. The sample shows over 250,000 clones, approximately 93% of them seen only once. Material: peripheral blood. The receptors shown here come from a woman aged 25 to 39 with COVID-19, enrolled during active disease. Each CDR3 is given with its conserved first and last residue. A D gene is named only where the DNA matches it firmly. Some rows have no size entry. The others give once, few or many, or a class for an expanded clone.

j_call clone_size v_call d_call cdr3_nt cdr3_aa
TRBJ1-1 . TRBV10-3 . TGTGCCTCTAAAGGGGATAACACTGAAGCTTTCTTT CASKGDNTEAFF
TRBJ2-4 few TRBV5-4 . TGTGCCAGCAGCCCGGACGGGACAAAAGCCAAAAACATTCAGTACTTC CASSPDGTKAKNIQYF
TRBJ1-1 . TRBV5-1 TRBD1 TGCGCCAGCAGCTCGGGACAGCCGAACACTGAAGCTTTCTTT CASSSGQPNTEAFF
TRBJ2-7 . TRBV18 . TGTGCCAGCTCACGGGTCGGGACACTTCTCGGGGAGCAGTACTTC CASSRVGTLLGEQYF
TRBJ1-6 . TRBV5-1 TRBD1 TGCGCCAGCAGCTTGGCCGGGGACAGGGAAGGATCACCCCTCCACTTT CASSLAGDREGSPLHF
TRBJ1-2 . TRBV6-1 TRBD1 TGTGCCAGCAGTGAGCTGGGAGGGACAGGGGGCAAGGATGGCTACACCTTC CASSELGGTGGKDGYTF
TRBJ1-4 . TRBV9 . TGTGCCAGCAGCGTAGCCCCGACAGGTCGGGATGAAAAACTGTTTTTT CASSVAPTGRDEKLFF
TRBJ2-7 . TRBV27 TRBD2 TGTGCCAGCAGGGTTTCAGCGGGAGGGCCGAACGAGCAGTACTTC CASRVSAGGPNEQYF
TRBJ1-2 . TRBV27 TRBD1 TGTGCCAGCAGTTTACGAGGGGGCGCGTCTAACTATGGCTACACCTTC CASSLRGGASNYGYTF
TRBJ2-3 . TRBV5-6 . TGTGCCAGCAGCTTTCAGGATGATACGCAGTATTTT CASSFQDDTQYF
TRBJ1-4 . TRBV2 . TGTGCCAGCAGGGTAGGACTCACTGAAAAACTGTTTTTT CASRVGLTEKLFF
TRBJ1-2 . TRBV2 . TGTGCCAGGACCGAGATACGGGGGGCGGGTGGCTACACCTTC CARTEIRGAGGYTF
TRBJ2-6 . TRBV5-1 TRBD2 TGCGCCAGCAGCTTGGCACTAGCGGGAGTCTCTGGGGCCAACGTCCTGACTTTC CASSLALAGVSGANVLTF
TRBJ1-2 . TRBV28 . TGTGCCAGCAGTTTCGGTTCAGGGTTGTATCGCGGCTACACCTTC CASSFGSGLYRGYTF
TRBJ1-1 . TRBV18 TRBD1 TGTGCCAGCTCACCCAACGGACAGGGTGGAGCTTTCTTT CASSPNGQGGAFF
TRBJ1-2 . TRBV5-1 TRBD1 TGCGCCAGCAGGGTAGTAATCGCAGGGGGCTTTGGCTACACCTTC CASRVVIAGGFGYTF
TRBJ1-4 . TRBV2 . TGTGCCAGCAACGGGGAATTGGATGAAAAACTGTTTTTT CASNGELDEKLFF
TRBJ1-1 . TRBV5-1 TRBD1 TGCGCCAGCACCTATGAGGGGGCTGCTTTCTTT CASTYEGAAFF
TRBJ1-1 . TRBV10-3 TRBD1 TGTGCCATCAGTGATCAGGACAGGGGGAGCACTGAAGCTTTCTTT CAISDQDRGSTEAFF
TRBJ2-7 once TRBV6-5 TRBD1 TGTGCCAGCAGACAGACAGGGTTTAACTACGAGCAGTACTTC CASRQTGFNYEQYF
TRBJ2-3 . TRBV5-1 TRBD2 TGCGCCAGCAGCTTGGCGGTACTAGCGGGTGGCACAGATACGCAGTATTTT CASSLAVLAGGTDTQYF
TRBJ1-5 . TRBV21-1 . TGTGCCAGCAGCAAAGAGCCCAGGGTCTGGATCAGCAATCAGCCCCAGCATTTT CASSKEPRVWISNQPQHF
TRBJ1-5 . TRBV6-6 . TGTGCCAGCAGTCGACTACCTCCGGGACAATCCCTTAGCCAGCCCCAGCATTTT CASSRLPPGQSLSQPQHF
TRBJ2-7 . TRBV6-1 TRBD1 TGTGCCAGCAGTGAGTGGACAGGGATCTACGAGCAGTACTTC CASSEWTGIYEQYF